These 29 T cell receptor beta chains originate from one sample sequenced in a study of vaccination and CD4 T cells after COVID-19. Treatment of the sample: approximately nine-day PBMC culture with coronavirus spike peptide pools or control peptides (ViraFEST assay). What these receptors recognize is not known. The Oncomine TCR Beta short-read assay was applied to DNA of cultured CD4+ T cells. TCRdb ran MiXCR on the PCR reads and lists one entry per CDR3 protein. The sample records about 12,000 distinct CDR3 sequences, about 45% being singletons. The source material was CD4+ T cells from blood, cultured in vitro. The receptors were sampled from a human donor who had recovered from COVID-19.

This clonotype was recorded once. The V and J genes are TRBV7-3 and TRBJ2-1, with D unclear. V was clipped by 3 bases and J by 6 bases, with 12 bases between them. CDR1 is SGHTA and CDR2 is FQGTGA in the germline V gene. The CDR3 is 14 residues long. CDR3 sequence: CASSLGRASNEQFF. The CDR3 nucleotides are TGTGCCAGCAGCTTGGGTCGGGCGAGCAATGAGCAGTTCTTC.

J is TRBJ2-1 and V is TRBV7-3; 7 bases are a match to TRBD1. Losses at the gene ends were 5 bases for V and 0 bases for J; bases not matched to a gene: 7. The CDR3 runs 16 residues. The germline V gene has CDR1 SGHTA and CDR2 FQGTGA. The CDR3 loop reads CASSASGGSSYNEQFF. CDR3 nucleotide sequence: TGTGCCAGCAGCGCCTCAGGGGGTAGCTCCTACAATGAGCAGTTCTTC. The full variable domain, with the rest looked up from reference TRBV7-3 and TRBJ2-1, is GAGVSQTPSNKVTEKGKYVELRCDPISGHTALYWYRQSLGQGPEFLIYFQGTGAADDSGLPNDRFFAVRPEGSVSTLKIQRTERGDSAVYLCASSASGGSSYNEQFFGPGTRLTVL.

This chain links TRBV2 with TRBJ2-1; D uncertain. Per germline, CDR1 SNHLY and CDR2 FYNNEI. V was clipped by 6 bases and J by 7 bases, with 4 bases between them. The CDR3 runs 10 residues. CDR3 loop: CASRGNEQFF. CDR3 in DNA: TGTGCCAGCAGGGGGAATGAGCAGTTCTTC.

The chain combines TRBV19 with TRBJ2-5, with 9 bases fitting TRBD2. This CDR3 is 14 amino acids long. Looked up from germline, CDR1 is LNHDA and CDR2 is SQIVND (reference sequence). The trim removed 5 bases at V and 7 bases at J, leaving 8 bases unmatched. The CDR3 region has the DNA TGTGCCAGTAGTCCTGGGACTAGCTTGGGGACCCAGTACTTC. Translating gives CASSPGTSLGTQYF.

This clonotype was seen only a few times. The gene calls are TRBV30 and TRBJ1-2, with unresolved D. Trimming left V 1 base short and J 2 bases short, with 8 bases between. The CDR3 spans 13 residues. Germline CDR1 reads GTSNPN; CDR2 reads SVGIG (reference sequence). CDR3 region: CAWSEGRNYGYTF. CDR3 DNA sequence: TGTGCCTGGAGTGAAGGCAGAAACTATGGCTACACCTTC.

This clonotype is deemed large. V is TRBV2 and J is TRBJ2-1; tentative D call: TRBD1 (5 bases). There are 15 residues in the CDR3. Deletions cut 2 bases from V and 10 bases from J, with 18 bases between. CDR1 is SNHLY and CDR2 is FYNNEI in the germline V gene. The CDR3 DNA sequence: TGTGCCAGCAGTGAACTCCTAGGGGTAGTCGGGGAGCAGTTCTTC. It is translated as CASSELLGVVGEQFF. The full variable domain, completed using reference TRBV2 and TRBJ2-1, is EPEVTQTPSHQVTQMGQEVILRCVPISNHLYFYWYRQILGQKVEFLVSFYNNEISEKSEIFDDQFSVERPDGSNFTLKIRSTKLEDSAMYFCASSELLGVVGEQFFGPGTRLTVL.

The chain is built from TRBV5-1 and TRBJ2-5; no clear D. The germline CDR1 and CDR2 sequences are SGHRS and YFSETQ. The CDR3 is 14 amino acids. The V end lost 4 bases, the J end lost 0 bases, and 10 bases lay between the germline ends. DNA for the CDR3: TGCGCCAGCAGCAGGGCCTACTACCAAGAGACCCAGTACTTC. This sequence encodes CASSRAYYQETQYF.

This clonotype appeared a single time. V usage is TRBV2 and J usage is TRBJ2-7; TRBD1 matches at 7 bases. This CDR3 has 12 residues. V was clipped by 6 bases and J by 7 bases; unmatched bases: 6. The V gene's germline CDR1 is SNHLY and CDR2 FYNNEI. The CDR3 loop reads CASRKGAGEQYF. CDR3 nucleotide sequence: TGTGCCAGCAGGAAGGGGGCCGGGGAGCAGTACTTC.

V gene TRBV7-2 combines with J gene TRBJ1-1; no firm D call. The V end was cut by 4 bases, the J end by 3 bases, with 12 bases between. The CDR3 extends over 14 amino acids. Germline values: CDR1 SGHTA, CDR2 FQGNSA. The CDR3 bases are TGTGCCAGCAGCTGGACGCCCGGGGACACTGAAGCTTTCTTT. It is translated as CASSWTPGDTEAFF.

There are a few counts of this clonotype. This chain connects TRBV6-2 or TRBV6-3 to TRBJ1-5; no definite D call. Germline lookup yields CDR1 MNHEY and CDR2 SVGEGT. The CDR3 has 15 residues. V lost 1 base to trimming and J lost 1 base, with 8 bases between them. The CDR3 sequence is CASSYFRGSNQPQHF. CDR3 DNA sequence: TGTGCCAGCAGTTACTTTCGAGGGAGCAATCAGCCCCAGCATTTT.

The V and J genes are TRBV19 and TRBJ1-5; a possible D gene is TRBD1 (5 bases). Germline V gives CDR1 LNHDA, CDR2 SQIVND (reference sequence). The CDR3 consists of 14 residues. Trimming removed 7 bases at V and 3 bases at J, with 13 bases between. The chain's CDR3 is CASTLQAFNQPQHF. CDR3 bases: TGTGCCAGTACCCTACAGGCTTTCAATCAGCCCCAGCATTTT.

The V gene is TRBV20-1, the J gene TRBJ2-3, with 7 bases lining up with TRBD2. V was clipped by 4 bases and J by 0 bases; unmatched bases: 4. Germline CDR1 is DFQATT and CDR2 is SNEGSKA (reference sequence). This CDR3 contains 14 residues. DNA of the CDR3: TGCAGTGCTAAAAGACTAGCTAGCACAGATACGCAGTATTTT. Residues: CSAKRLASTDTQYF.

The chain uses TRBV7-2 and TRBJ1-3, with D unclear. The germline V and J ends were trimmed by 1 base and 4 bases, with 2 bases remaining between them. There are 12 residues in the CDR3. Germline CDR1 SGHTA, CDR2 FQGNSA. CDR3 sequence reads: CASSLGGNTIYF. For the CDR3, the DNA is TGTGCCAGCAGCTTAGGGGGAAACACCATATATTTT.

V gene TRBV7-9 combines with J gene TRBJ2-3, with a weak D call TRBD1 (7 bases). Germline CDR1 SEHNR, CDR2 FQNEAQ (reference sequence). The V and J ends lost 5 bases and 1 base respectively, with 19 bases between them. The CDR3 spans 17 residues. The CDR3 DNA reads TGTGCCAGCAGCCAGGGGCGGGACAGCTTGGGCACAGATACGCAGTATTTT. Translated, it gives CASSQGRDSLGTDTQYF.

This clonotype has a handful of counts. The rearrangement uses TRBV10-3 and TRBJ2-2, with 13 bases aligning to TRBD2. The germline V gene encodes CDR1 ENHRY and CDR2 SYGVKD. V lost 10 bases and J lost 1; bases outside the gene matches: 6. This CDR3 has 16 amino acids. CDR3 sequence reads: CATRTSGRENTGELFF. The DNA of the CDR3 is TGTGCCACCCGGACTAGCGGGAGAGAGAACACCGGGGAGCTGTTTTTT.

The rearrangement uses TRBV30 and TRBJ2-1; perhaps TRBD1 as D (6 bases). Trimming pared 4 bases from V and 3 bases from J, leaving 13 bases between. This CDR3 has 14 residues. Per the germline V gene, CDR1 is GTSNPN and CDR2 is SVGIG (reference sequence). The CDR3 protein is CAWIRGMGYNEQFF. For the CDR3, the DNA is TGTGCCTGGATTAGGGGGATGGGCTACAATGAGCAGTTCTTC. The full variable domain, its missing parts supplied by reference TRBV30 and TRBJ2-1, is SQTIHQWPATLVQPVGSPLSLECTVEGTSNPNLYWYRQAAGRGLQLLFYSVGIGQISSEVPQNLSASRPQDRQFILSSKKLLLSDSGFYLCAWIRGMGYNEQFFGPGTRLTVL.

V usage is TRBV4-1 and J usage is TRBJ1-5, with 11 bases lining up with TRBD1. In germline, CDR1 is MGHRA, CDR2 YSYEKL. There are 18 residues in the CDR3. The V gene end was trimmed by 1 base and the J gene end by 6 bases; junction bases not matched to a gene: 11. The CDR3 reads CASSQVRSRDRGVQPQHF. Written as DNA, the CDR3 is TGCGCCAGCAGCCAAGTCCGTTCGCGGGACAGGGGGGTTCAGCCCCAGCATTTT.

V usage is TRBV7-8 and J usage is TRBJ2-5, with D uncertain. The CDR3 consists of 12 residues. Per germline, CDR1 SGHVS and CDR2 FQNEAQ. Trimming shortened V by 1 base and J by 5 bases, and 5 bases separated the two germline ends. The CDR3 region is CASSLVRETQYF. CDR3 in DNA: TGTGCCAGCAGCTTAGTGAGGGAGACCCAGTACTTC.

Here the CDR3 reads CSAVPGTSRIEQFF. CDR3 DNA: TGCAGTGCCGTACCCGGGACCAGCAGAATTGAGCAGTTCTTC. The chain has TRBV20-1 and TRBJ2-1; D tentatively reads TRBD1 or TRBD2 (5 bases each). V gave up 6 bases and J gave up 9 bases, with 21 bases separating them. The germline CDR1 and CDR2 sequences are DFQATT and SNEGSKA (reference sequence). The CDR3 covers 14 residues.

The chain links TRBV29-1 to TRBJ2-2, with D uncertain. This CDR3 contains 13 residues. V was pared by 7 bases and J by 2 bases, with 11 bases between. Germline V gene sequence: CDR1 SQVTM, CDR2 ANQGSEA. CDR3 coding DNA: TGCAGCGGAGGCGGCAGAAACACCGGGGAGCTGTTTTTT. It is translated as CSGGGRNTGELFF.

This clonotype came up a few times. The chain uses TRBV2 and TRBJ1-2; D ambiguous. V shed 7 bases and J shed 4 bases, with 7 bases lying between them. From germline, CDR1 is SNHLY and CDR2 FYNNEI. The CDR3 length is 11 residues. The CDR3 spells CASTRTYGYTF. CDR3 DNA: TGTGCCAGCACCAGGACCTATGGCTACACCTTC. Using reference TRBV2 and TRBJ1-2 for the parts outside the CDR3, the full variable domain is EPEVTQTPSHQVTQMGQEVILRCVPISNHLYFYWYRQILGQKVEFLVSFYNNEISEKSEIFDDQFSVERPDGSNFTLKIRSTKLEDSAMYFCASTRTYGYTFGSGTRLTVV.

This clonotype was seen only a few times. The chain has TRBV15 and TRBJ1-5, with 7 bases aligning to TRBD1. The length of the CDR3 is 16 residues. With 4 bases clipped from V and 2 bases from J, the junction kept 8 bases outside the gene matches. Germline V gives CDR1 LNHNV, CDR2 YYDKDF (reference sequence). The DNA for the CDR3 is TGTGCCACCAGCAAAGGACAGGTTTTGGGCAATCAGCCCCAGCATTTT. This gives the protein CATSKGQVLGNQPQHF.

The V and J genes are TRBV28 and TRBJ1-1; D ambiguous. Trimming took off 4 bases at V and 3 bases at J, with 9 bases between the two ends. The CDR3 totals 13 residues. Looked up from germline, CDR1 is MDHEN and CDR2 is SYDVKM. CDR3 region: CASSSGRYTEAFF. In nucleotides, the CDR3 is TGTGCCAGCAGTTCTGGACGGTACACTGAAGCTTTCTTT.

This chain's CDR3 is CASSLTPDTQYF. The CDR3 nucleotides are TGTGCCAGCAGCCTTACCCCAGATACGCAGTATTTT. The rearrangement joins TRBV7-2 to TRBJ2-3; D is unresolved. The CDR3 totals 12 residues. Per germline, CDR1 SGHTA and CDR2 FQGNSA. Trimming pared 5 bases from V and 4 bases from J, leaving 7 bases between. Drawing the rest from reference TRBV7-2 and TRBJ2-3, the complete variable domain is GAGVSQSPSNKVTEKGKDVELRCDPISGHTALYWYRQSLGQGLEFLIYFQGNSAPDKSGLPSDRFSAERTGGSVSTLTIQRTQQEDSAVYLCASSLTPDTQYFGPGTRLTVL.

This clonotype was seen a handful of times. The rearrangement links TRBV7-9 to TRBJ1-2; the D gene is possibly TRBD1 (5 bases). The CDR3 consists of 16 residues. Trimming cost V 5 bases and J 4 bases, with 20 bases left between them. Germline CDR1 and CDR2: SEHNR and FQNEAQ (reference sequence). The CDR3 here is CASSPASRDRSYGYTF. CDR3 nucleotides: TGTGCCAGCAGCCCAGCATCTCGGGACCGGAGCTATGGCTACACCTTC.

The chain is built from TRBV12-3 or TRBV12-4 and TRBJ2-2, with a weak D call TRBD2 (5 bases). The CDR3 covers 15 residues. Trimming took off 7 bases at V and 2 bases at J, with 14 bases between the two ends. The DNA for the CDR3 is TGTGCCAGCACAGAGGGAACAGCAAACACCGGGGAGCTGTTTTTT. Amino acid sequence: CASTEGTANTGELFF.

The CDR3 loop is CASSSRTSALGEQYF. The CDR3 nucleotides read TGTGCCAGCAGTTCCAGGACTAGCGCCCTGGGGGAGCAGTACTTC. The chain combines TRBV6-5 with TRBJ2-7; the match to TRBD2 covers 9 bases. This CDR3 comprises 15 residues. Germline-derived CDR1 and CDR2 are MNHEY and SVGAGI. V lost 4 bases, J lost 7 bases, and 11 bases stayed unmatched.

This sequence joins TRBV4-1 and TRBJ2-5; 7 nucleotides align to TRBD2. J gave up 4 bases and V 0 bases, and 11 bases lay outside the gene matches. The germline CDR1 and CDR2 sequences are MGHRA and YSYEKL. CDR3 length: 17 residues. The CDR3 DNA follows: TGCGCCAGCAGCCAAGATCTTGGGGGAGGGCCGCCAGAGACCCAGTACTTC. It yields the protein CASSQDLGGGPPETQYF.

With regard to this clonotype: Because the CDR3 is missing its conserved closing phenylalanine or tryptophan, this is likely a read error. V and J are TRBV7-3 and TRBJ1-1; the D gene is possibly TRBD1 (5 bases). Trimming removed 1 base from V and 8 bases from J, with 11 bases in between. Germline CDR1 reads SGHTA; CDR2 reads FQGTGA. The length of the CDR3 is 13 residues. CDR3 sequence reads: CASSLNQGREAFS. CDR3 nucleotides: TGTGCCAGCAGCTTAAATCAGGGCAGGGAAGCTTTCTCT.